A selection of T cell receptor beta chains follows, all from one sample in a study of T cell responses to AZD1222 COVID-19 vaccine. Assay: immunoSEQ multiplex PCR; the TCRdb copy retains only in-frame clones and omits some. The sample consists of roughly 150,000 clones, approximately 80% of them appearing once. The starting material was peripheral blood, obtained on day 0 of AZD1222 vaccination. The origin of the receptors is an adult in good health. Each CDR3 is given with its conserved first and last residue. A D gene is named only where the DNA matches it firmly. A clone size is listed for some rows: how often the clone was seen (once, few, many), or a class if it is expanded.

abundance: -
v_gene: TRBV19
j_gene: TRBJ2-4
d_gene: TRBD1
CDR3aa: CASSSISGTVNNIQYF
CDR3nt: TGTGCCAGTTCCTCAATCTCAGGGACAGTCAACAACATTCAGTACTTC

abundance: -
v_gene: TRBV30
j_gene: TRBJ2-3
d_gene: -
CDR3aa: CAWSVAQGIGTDTQYF
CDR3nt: TGTGCCTGGAGTGTAGCACAGGGAATAGGGACAGATACGCAGTATTTT

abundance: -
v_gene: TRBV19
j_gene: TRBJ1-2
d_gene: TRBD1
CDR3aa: CATGPGQGAYGYTF
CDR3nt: TGTGCCACCGGACCGGGACAGGGGGCGTATGGCTACACCTTC

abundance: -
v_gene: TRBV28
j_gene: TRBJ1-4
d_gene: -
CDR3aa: CASSSVGRSNEKLFF
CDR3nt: TGTGCCAGCAGCTCCGTGGGGAGGAGTAATGAAAAACTGTTTTTT

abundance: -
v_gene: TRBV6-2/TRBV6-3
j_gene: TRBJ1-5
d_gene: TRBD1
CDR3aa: CASNPTGGISNQPQHF
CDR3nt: TGTGCCAGCAACCCTACAGGGGGAATCAGCAATCAGCCCCAGCATTTT

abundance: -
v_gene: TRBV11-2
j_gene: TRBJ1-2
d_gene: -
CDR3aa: CASNMGYGYTF
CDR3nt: TGTGCCAGTAATATGGGCTATGGCTACACCTTC

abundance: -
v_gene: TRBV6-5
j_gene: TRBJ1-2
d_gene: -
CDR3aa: CASSQRARGDTF
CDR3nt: TGTGCCAGCAGTCAAAGGGCCCGGGGGGACACCTTC

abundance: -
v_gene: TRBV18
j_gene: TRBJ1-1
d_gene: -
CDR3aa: CASSPQEGMVTEAFF
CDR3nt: TGTGCCAGCTCACCCCAGGAGGGGATGGTCACTGAAGCTTTCTTT

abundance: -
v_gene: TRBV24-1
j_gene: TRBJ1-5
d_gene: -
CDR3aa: CATSDFQGFPNHSNQPQHF
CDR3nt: TGTGCCACCAGTGATTTCCAGGGGTTCCCAAACCATAGCAATCAGCCCCAGCATTTT

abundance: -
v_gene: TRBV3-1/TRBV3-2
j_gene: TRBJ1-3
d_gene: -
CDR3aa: CASSGGTQGRVSGNTIYF
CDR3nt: TGTGCCAGCAGCGGGGGGACGCAGGGTAGGGTATCTGGAAACACCATATATTTT

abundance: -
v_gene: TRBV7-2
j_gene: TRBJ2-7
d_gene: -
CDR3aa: CASSNPGPIYEQYF
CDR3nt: TGTGCCAGCAGCAATCCGGGACCCATCTACGAGCAGTACTTC

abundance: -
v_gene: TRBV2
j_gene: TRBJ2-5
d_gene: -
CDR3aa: CASRLSVQETQYF
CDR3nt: TGTGCCAGCAGACTCTCAGTCCAAGAGACCCAGTACTTC

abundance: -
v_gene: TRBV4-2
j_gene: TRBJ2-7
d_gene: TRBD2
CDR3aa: CASSQELAGDYEQYF
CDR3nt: TGTGCCAGCAGCCAAGAGTTGGCGGGGGATTACGAGCAGTACTTC

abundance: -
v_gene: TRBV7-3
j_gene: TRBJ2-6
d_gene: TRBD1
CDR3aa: CASSFGRDRGSGANVLTF
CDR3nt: TGTGCCAGCAGCTTCGGTCGGGACAGGGGCTCTGGGGCCAACGTCCTGACTTTC

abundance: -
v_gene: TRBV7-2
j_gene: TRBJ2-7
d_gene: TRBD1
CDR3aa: CASSPQTGTGNREQYF
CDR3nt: TGTGCCAGCAGCCCACAGACCGGGACAGGGAATCGAGAGCAGTACTTC

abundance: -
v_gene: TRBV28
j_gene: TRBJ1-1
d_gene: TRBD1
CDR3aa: CASSIPQGHTEAFF
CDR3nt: TGTGCCAGCAGTATCCCACAGGGGCACACTGAAGCTTTCTTT

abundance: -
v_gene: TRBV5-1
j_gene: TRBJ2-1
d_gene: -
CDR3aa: CASSVTGRTTEQFF
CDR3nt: TGCGCCAGCAGCGTTACGGGCCGCACCACCGAGCAGTTCTTC

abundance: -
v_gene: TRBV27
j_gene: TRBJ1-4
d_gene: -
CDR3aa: CASSSSTGARKLFF
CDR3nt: TGTGCCAGCAGTTCCTCGACAGGCGCGCGAAAACTGTTTTTT

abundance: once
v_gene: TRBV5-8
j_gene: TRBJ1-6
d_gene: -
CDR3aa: CASKDERGSYNSPLHF
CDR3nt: TGTGCCAGCAAGGACGAACGAGGGTCCTATAATTCACCCCTCCACTTT

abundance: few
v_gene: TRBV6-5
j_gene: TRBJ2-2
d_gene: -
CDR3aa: CASSFTGTPNRELFF
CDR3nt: TGTGCCAGCAGTTTCACCGGGACCCCAAACCGGGAGCTGTTTTTT

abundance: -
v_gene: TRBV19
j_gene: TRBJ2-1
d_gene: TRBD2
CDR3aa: CASSIRPRGAGVVEQFF
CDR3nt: TGTGCCAGTAGTATCCGGCCCCGGGGAGCGGGGGTTGTAGAGCAGTTCTTC

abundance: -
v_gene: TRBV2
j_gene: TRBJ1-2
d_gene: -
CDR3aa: CASSEGVGGTNYGYTF
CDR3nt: TGTGCCAGCAGTGAAGGGGTCGGGGGAACTAACTATGGCTACACCTTC

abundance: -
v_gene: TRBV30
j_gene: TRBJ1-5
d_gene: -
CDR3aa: CAWSVQDDQPQHF
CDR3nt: TGTGCCTGGAGTGTCCAGGATGATCAGCCCCAGCATTTT

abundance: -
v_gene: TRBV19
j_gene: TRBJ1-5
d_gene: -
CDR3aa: CASRDVGVGNQPQHF
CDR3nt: TGTGCCAGTAGAGACGTGGGGGTGGGCAATCAGCCCCAGCATTTT

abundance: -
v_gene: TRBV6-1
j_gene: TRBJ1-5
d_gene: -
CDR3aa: CASSEARSQYSNQPQHF
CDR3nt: TGTGCCAGCAGTGAAGCGCGGAGCCAATATAGCAATCAGCCCCAGCATTTT

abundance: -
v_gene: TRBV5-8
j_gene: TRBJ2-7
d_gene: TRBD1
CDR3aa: CASSSSWGTDEQYF
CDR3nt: TGTGCCAGCAGCTCATCGTGGGGGACAGACGAGCAGTACTTC

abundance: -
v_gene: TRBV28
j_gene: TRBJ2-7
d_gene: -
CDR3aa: CASSLKTYEQYF
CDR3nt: TGTGCCAGCAGTTTAAAGACCTACGAGCAGTACTTC

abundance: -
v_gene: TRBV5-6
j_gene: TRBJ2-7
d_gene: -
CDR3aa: CASSRRSSLSYEQYF
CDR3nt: TGTGCCAGCAGCCGTAGGTCAAGCCTCTCCTACGAGCAGTACTTC

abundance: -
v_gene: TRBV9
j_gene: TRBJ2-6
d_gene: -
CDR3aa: CASSVVGANVLTF
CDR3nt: TGTGCCAGCAGCGTAGTTGGGGCCAACGTCCTGACTTTC

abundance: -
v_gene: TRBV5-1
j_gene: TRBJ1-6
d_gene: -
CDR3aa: CASSLAGKEDSPLHF
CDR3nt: TGCGCCAGCAGCTTGGCAGGGAAAGAAGATTCACCCCTCCACTTT

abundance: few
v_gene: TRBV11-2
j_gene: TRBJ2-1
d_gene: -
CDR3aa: CASSLGSPRQSLRQFF
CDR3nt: TGTGCCAGCAGCTTAGGCTCCCCAAGACAGTCCCTACGGCAGTTCTTC

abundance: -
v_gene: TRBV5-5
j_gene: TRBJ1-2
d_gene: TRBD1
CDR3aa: CASSLVGQGAKGYTF
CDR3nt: TGTGCCAGCAGCTTGGTAGGACAGGGGGCGAAAGGCTACACCTTC

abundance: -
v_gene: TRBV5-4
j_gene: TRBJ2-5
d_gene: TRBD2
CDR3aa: CASRPGLAGGRETQYF
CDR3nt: TGTGCCAGCAGACCGGGACTAGCGGGGGGGCGTGAGACCCAGTACTTC

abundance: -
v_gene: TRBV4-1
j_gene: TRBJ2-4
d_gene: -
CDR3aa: CASSQGRLAKNIQYF
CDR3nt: TGCGCCAGCAGCCAAGGACGGCTAGCCAAAAACATTCAGTACTTC

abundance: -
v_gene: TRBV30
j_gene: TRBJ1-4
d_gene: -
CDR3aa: CAWSNEKLFF
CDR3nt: TGTGCCTGGTCTAATGAAAAACTGTTTTTT

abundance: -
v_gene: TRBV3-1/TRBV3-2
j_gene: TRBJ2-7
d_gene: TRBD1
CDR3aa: CASSHSGTGGHEQYF
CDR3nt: TGTGCCAGCAGCCATTCCGGGACAGGGGGCCACGAGCAGTACTTC

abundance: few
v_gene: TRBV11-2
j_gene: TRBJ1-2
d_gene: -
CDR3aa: CASSSSNYGYTF
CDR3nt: TGTGCCAGCAGCTCTAGTAACTATGGCTACACCTTC

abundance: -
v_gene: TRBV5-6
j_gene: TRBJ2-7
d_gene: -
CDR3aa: CASSLVGGREQYF
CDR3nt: TGTGCCAGCAGCTTGGTGGGGGGAAGAGAGCAGTACTTC

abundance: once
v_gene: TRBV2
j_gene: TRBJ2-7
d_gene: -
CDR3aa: CASSDRLSYEQYF
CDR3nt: TGTGCCAGCAGTGACAGGCTTTCCTACGAGCAGTACTTC

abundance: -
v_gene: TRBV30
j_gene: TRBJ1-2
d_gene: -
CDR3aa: CAWSAFNYGYTF
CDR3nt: TGTGCCTGGAGCGCGTTTAACTATGGCTACACCTTC

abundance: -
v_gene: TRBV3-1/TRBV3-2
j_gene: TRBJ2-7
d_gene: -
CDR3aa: CASSHSRPPHEQYF
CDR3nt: TGTGCCAGCAGCCATTCTCGCCCCCCGCACGAGCAGTACTTC

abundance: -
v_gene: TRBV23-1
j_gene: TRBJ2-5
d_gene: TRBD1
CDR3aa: CASSPGQVQETQYF
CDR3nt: TGCGCCAGCAGTCCGGGACAGGTACAAGAGACCCAGTACTTC

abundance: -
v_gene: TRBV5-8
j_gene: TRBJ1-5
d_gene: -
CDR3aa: CASSLRKDQPQHF
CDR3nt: TGTGCCAGCAGCTTAAGGAAGGATCAGCCCCAGCATTTT

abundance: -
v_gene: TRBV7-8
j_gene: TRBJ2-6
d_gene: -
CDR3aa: CASKRNSGANVLTF
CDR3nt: TGTGCCAGCAAACGGAACTCTGGGGCCAACGTCCTGACTTTC

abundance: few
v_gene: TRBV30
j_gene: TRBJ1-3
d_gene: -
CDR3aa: CAHGVYSGNTIYF
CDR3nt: TGTGCCCATGGGGTGTACTCTGGAAACACCATATATTTT

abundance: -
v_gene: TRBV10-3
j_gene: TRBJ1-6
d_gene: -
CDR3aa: CAISRGPGSYSPLHF
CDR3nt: TGTGCCATCAGTAGAGGGCCAGGGTCTTATTCACCCCTCCACTTT

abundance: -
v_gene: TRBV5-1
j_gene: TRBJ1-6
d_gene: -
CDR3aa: CASSLKGDYNSPLHF
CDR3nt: TGCGCCAGCAGCTTGAAAGGGGACTATAATTCACCCCTCCACTTT

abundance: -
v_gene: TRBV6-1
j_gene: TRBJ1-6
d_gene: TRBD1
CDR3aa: CASSDAGQVNNSPLHF
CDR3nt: TGTGCCAGCAGTGACGCCGGACAGGTGAATAATTCACCCCTCCACTTT

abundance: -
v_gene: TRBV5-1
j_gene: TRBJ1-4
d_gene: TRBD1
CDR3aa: CASSLDPGGNEKLFF
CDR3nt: TGCGCCAGCAGCTTGGATCCAGGGGGCAATGAAAAACTGTTTTTT